The present entry profiles one T cell receptor beta chain with its context. Trimming cost V 2 bases and J 4 bases; bases outside gene matches: 6. This CDR3 region has 16 residues. Germline-derived CDR1 and CDR2 are SGDLS and YYNGEE. This sample stems from a study of control samples from healthy donors and cancer patients. Clones were sequenced by immunoSEQ multiplex PCR, and TCRdb holds only the in-frame ones, with some missing. The table lists 21,000 or so clones, approximately 85% of them singletons. This clonotype originated in a man aged 55 to 69 with head and neck cancer. Sample: PBMCs. The chain is built from TRBV9 and TRBJ2-1; TRBD2 matches at 10 bases. DNA of the CDR3: TGTGCCAGCAGCGTCGGGACTAGCGCTAAATACAATGAGCAGTTCTTC. Protein: CASSVGTSAKYNEQFF.